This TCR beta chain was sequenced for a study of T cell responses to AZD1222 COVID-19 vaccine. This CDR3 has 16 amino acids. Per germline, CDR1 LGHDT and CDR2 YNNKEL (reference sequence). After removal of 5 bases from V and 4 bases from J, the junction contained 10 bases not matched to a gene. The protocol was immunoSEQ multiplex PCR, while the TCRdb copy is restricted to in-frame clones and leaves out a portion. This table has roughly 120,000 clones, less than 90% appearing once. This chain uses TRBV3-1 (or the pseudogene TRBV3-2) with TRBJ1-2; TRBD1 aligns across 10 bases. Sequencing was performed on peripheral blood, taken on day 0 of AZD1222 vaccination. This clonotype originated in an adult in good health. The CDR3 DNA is TGTGCCAGCAGCGACCCGGGACAGGGGACTCTCTATGGCTACACCTTC. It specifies CASSDPGQGTLYGYTF.